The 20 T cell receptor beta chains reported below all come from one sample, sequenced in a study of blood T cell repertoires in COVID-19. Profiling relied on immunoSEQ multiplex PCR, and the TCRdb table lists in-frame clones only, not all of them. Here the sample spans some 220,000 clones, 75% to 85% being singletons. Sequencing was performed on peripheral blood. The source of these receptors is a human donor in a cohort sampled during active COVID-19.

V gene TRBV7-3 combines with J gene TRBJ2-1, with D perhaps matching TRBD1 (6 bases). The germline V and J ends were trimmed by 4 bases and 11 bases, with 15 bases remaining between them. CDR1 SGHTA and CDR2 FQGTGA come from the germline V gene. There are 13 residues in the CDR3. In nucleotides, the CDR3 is TGTGCCAGCAGCTGGAGGACCTGGGGGCAGCAGTTCTTC. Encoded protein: CASSWRTWGQQFF.

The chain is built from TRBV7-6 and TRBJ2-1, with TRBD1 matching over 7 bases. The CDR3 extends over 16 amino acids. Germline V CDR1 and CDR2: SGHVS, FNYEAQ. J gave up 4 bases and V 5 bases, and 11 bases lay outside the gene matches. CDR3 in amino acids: CASSPRWDSEYNEQFF. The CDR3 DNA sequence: TGTGCCAGCAGCCCTAGGTGGGACAGCGAGTACAATGAGCAGTTCTTC.

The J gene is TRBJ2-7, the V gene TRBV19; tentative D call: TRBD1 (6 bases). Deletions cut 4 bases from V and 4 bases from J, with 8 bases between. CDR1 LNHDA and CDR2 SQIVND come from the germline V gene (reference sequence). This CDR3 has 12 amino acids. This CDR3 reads CASSRTGYEQYF. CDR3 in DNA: TGTGCCAGTAGTAGAACAGGGTACGAGCAGTACTTC.

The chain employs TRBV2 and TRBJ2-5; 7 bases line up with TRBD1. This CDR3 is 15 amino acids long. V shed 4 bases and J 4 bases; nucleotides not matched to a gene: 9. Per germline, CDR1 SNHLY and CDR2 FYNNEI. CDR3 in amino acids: CASSANGRQGETQYF. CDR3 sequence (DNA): TGTGCCAGCAGTGCTAACGGAAGACAGGGAGAGACCCAGTACTTC.

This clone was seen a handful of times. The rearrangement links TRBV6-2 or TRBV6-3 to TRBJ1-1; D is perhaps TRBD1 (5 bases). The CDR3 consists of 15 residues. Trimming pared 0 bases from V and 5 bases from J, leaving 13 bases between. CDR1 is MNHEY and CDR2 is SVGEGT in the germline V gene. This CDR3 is CASSYSGGRRTEAFF. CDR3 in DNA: TGTGCCAGCAGTTACTCGGGGGGGAGGCGGACTGAAGCTTTCTTT.

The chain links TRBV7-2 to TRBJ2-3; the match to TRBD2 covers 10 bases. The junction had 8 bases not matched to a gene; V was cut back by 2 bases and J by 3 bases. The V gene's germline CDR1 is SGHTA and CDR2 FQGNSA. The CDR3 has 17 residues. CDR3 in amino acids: CASSLKAGGLGTDTQYF. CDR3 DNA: TGTGCCAGCAGCTTAAAAGCGGGGGGGCTCGGAACAGATACGCAGTATTTT.

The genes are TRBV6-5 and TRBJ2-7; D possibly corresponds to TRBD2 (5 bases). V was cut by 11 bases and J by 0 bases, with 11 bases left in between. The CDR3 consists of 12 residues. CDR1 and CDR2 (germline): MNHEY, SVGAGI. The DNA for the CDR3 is TGTGCCGCCGGACTGTTCTCCTACGAGCAGTACTTC. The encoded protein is CAAGLFSYEQYF.

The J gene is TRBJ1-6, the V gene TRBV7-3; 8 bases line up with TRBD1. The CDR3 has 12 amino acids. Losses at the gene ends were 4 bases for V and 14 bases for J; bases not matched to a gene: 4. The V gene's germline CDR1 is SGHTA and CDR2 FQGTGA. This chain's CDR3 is CASSSDRVSLHF. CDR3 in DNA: TGTGCCAGCAGCTCGGACAGGGTGTCCCTCCACTTT.

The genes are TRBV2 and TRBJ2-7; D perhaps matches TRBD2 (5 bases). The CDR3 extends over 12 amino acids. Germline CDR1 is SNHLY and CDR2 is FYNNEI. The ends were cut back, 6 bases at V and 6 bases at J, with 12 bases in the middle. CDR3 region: CASRQPRGEQYF. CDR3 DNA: TGTGCCAGCAGACAGCCCCGGGGCGAGCAGTACTTC.

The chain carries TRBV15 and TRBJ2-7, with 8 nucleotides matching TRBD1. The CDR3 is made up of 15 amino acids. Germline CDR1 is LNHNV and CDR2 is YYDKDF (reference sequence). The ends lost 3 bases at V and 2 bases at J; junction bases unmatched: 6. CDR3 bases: TGTGCCACCAGCAGGGACAGGGAAAACCCCTACGAGCAGTACTTC. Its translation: CATSRDRENPYEQYF.

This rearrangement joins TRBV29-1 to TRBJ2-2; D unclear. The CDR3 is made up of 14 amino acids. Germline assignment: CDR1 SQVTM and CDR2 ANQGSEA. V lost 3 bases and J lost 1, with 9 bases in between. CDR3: CSVDTGWNTGELFF. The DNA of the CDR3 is TGCAGCGTTGATACGGGTTGGAACACCGGGGAGCTGTTTTTT.

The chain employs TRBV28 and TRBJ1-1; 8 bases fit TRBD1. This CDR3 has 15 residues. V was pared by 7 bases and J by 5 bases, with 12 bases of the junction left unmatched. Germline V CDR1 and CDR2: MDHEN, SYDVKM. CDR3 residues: CASTLLGQGQTEAFF. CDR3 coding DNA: TGTGCCAGCACCCTACTCGGACAGGGACAGACTGAAGCTTTCTTT.

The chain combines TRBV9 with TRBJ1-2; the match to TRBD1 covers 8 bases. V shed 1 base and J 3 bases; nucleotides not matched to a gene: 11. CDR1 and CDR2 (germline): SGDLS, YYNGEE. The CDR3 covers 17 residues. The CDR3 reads CASSVSQGVQTHYGYTF. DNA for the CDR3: TGTGCCAGCAGCGTATCACAGGGGGTACAAACCCACTATGGCTACACCTTC.

The CDR3 nucleotides are TGCGCCAGCAGCTCGGGACAGGTTAATGAAAAACTGTTTTTT. The encoded protein is CASSSGQVNEKLFF. This chain joins TRBV5-1 and TRBJ1-4; 8 bases match TRBD1. Germline-derived CDR1 and CDR2 are SGHRS and YFSETQ. The length of the CDR3 is 14 residues. V was pared by 3 bases and J by 4 bases, with 2 bases of the junction left unmatched.

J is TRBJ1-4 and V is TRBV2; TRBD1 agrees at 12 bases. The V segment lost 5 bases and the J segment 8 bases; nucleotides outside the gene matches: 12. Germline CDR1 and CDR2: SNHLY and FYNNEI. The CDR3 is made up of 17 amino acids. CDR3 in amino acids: CASSRAGQGAGGEKLFF. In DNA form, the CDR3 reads TGTGCCAGCAGTCGTGCGGGACAGGGGGCGGGAGGAGAAAAACTGTTTTTT.

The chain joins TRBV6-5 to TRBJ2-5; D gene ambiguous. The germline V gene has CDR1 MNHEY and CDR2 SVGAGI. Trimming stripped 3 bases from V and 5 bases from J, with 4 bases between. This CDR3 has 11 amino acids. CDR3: CASSYRETQYF. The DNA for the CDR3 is TGTGCCAGCAGTTATCGGGAGACCCAGTACTTC.

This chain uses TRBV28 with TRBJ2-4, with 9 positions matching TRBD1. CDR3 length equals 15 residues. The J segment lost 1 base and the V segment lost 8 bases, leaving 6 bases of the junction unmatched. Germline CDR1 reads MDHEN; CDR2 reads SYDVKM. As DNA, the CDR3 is TGTGCCAGCCGCTACAGGGGGCTTGCCAAAAACATTCAGTACTTC. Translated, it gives CASRYRGLAKNIQYF. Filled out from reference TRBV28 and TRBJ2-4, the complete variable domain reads DVKVTQSSRYLVKRTGEKVFLECVQDMDHENMFWYRQDPGLGLRLIYFSYDVKMKEKGDIPEGYSVSREKKERFSLILESASTNQTSMYLCASRYRGLAKNIQYFGAGTRLSVL.

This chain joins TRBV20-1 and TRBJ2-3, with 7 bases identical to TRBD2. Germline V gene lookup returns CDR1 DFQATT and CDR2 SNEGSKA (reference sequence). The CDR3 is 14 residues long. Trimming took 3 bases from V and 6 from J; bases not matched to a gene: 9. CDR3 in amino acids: CSASGATSEDTQYF. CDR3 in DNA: TGCAGTGCTAGTGGGGCAACTAGCGAGGATACGCAGTATTTT.

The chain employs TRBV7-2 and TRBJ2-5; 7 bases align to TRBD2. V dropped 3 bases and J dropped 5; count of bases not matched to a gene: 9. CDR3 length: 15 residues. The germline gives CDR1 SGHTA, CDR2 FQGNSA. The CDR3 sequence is CASSLGAGRAETQYF. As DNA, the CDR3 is TGTGCCAGCAGCTTGGGTGCGGGGAGGGCTGAGACCCAGTACTTC. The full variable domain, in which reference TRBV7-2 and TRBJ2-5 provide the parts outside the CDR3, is GAGVSQSPSNKVTEKGKDVELRCDPISGHTALYWYRQSLGQGLEFLIYFQGNSAPDKSGLPSDRFSAERTGGSVSTLTIQRTQQEDSAVYLCASSLGAGRAETQYFGPGTRLLVL.

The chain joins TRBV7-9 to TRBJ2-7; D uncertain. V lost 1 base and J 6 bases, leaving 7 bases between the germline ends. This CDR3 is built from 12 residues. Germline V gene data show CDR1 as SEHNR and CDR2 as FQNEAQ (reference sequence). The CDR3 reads CASSLVIGEQYF. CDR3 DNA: TGTGCCAGCAGCTTAGTCATCGGCGAGCAGTACTTC.